This T cell receptor beta chain derives from a study of blood T cell repertoires in COVID-19. Sequencing used immunoSEQ multiplex PCR; TCRdb keeps in-frame clones, though not all of them. The sample has fewer than 300,000 clones, 60% to 75% seen once; the top ten hold around 3.4%. V gave up 6 bases and J gave up 4 bases; unmatched junction bases: 8. The CDR3 has 15 amino acids. Looked up from germline, CDR1 is MNHEY and CDR2 is SVGAGI. The chain employs TRBV6-5 and TRBJ2-1; 8 bases are a match to TRBD1. The TCR was taken from a woman aged 80 or over with acute or convalescent COVID-19. The sequenced sample consisted of peripheral blood. CDR3 nucleotides: TGTGCCAGCAGACAGGGGGGCGCTTCGTACAATGAGCAGTTCTTC. This encodes CASRQGGASYNEQFF.